What follows are 13 T cell receptor beta chains derived from one specimen sequenced in a study of blood T cell repertoires in COVID-19. Using immunoSEQ multiplex PCR, the repertoire was profiled, and TCRdb retains in-frame clones only, with some absent. The data show over 100,000 clones, with over 70% seen just once and roughly 0.89% held by the top ten. The sample was peripheral blood. These receptors came from a woman between 70 and 85 years old with acute or convalescent COVID-19.

The chain couples TRBV6-5 to TRBJ1-2; maybe TRBD1 (6 bases). V was cut by 6 bases and J by 0 bases, with 14 bases left in between. Germline V gene lookup returns CDR1 MNHEY and CDR2 SVGAGI. The CDR3 covers 15 residues. The CDR3: CASRGRTDSNYGYTF. The DNA for the CDR3 is TGTGCCAGCAGGGGACGGACAGACTCTAACTATGGCTACACCTTC.

The chain couples TRBV7-6 to TRBJ1-5, with TRBD1 as a possible D gene (5 bases). The CDR3 has 14 amino acids. Trimming took 1 base from V and 4 from J, leaving 8 bases between them. Germline V gene sequence: CDR1 SGHVS, CDR2 FNYEAQ. The CDR3 sequence is CASSLGQQNQPQHF. In DNA, the CDR3 is TGTGCCAGCAGCTTAGGACAGCAGAATCAGCCCCAGCATTTT.

V gene TRBV27 combines with J gene TRBJ2-3; 12 positions match TRBD2. The CDR3 spans 15 residues. Germline V lookup: CDR1 MNHEY, CDR2 SMNVEV (reference sequence). J gave up 7 bases and V 2 bases, and 4 bases lay outside the gene matches. CDR3 in DNA: TGTGCCAGCAGTTTACAACTAGCGGGAGGATATACGCAGTATTTT. Its translation is CASSLQLAGGYTQYF.

This clone was picked up one time. Here the CDR3 reads CASSPSGGQGGGRELFF. As DNA, the CDR3 is TGCGCCAGCAGCCCCTCGGGAGGACAGGGAGGAGGCCGGGAGCTGTTTTTT. The chain recombines TRBV5-1 with TRBJ2-2; possible D gene TRBD1, 8 bases. CDR1 is SGHRS, CDR2 YFSETQ, per germline. The CDR3 is 17 amino acids. V shed 4 bases and J shed 9 bases, with 25 bases lying between them.

CDR3 coding DNA: TGTGCCAGCAGCGTCTCAGGCTCCTACGAGCAGTACTTC. Its translation is CASSVSGSYEQYF. V and J are TRBV9 and TRBJ2-7; unclear D gene. CDR1 is SGDLS, CDR2 YYNGEE, per germline. Trimming cost V 2 bases and J 0 bases, with 6 bases left between them. The CDR3 is 13 residues long.

This clone was seen a single time. V usage is TRBV30 and J usage is TRBJ2-3, with 10 positions matching TRBD2. The CDR3 runs to 14 residues. Unmatched junction bases numbered 7, after V lost 5 bases and J lost 5 bases. Germline CDR1 GTSNPN, CDR2 SVGIG (reference sequence). The CDR3 DNA sequence: TGTGCCTGGGTGTTTCTAGCGGGAGTAGATACGCAGTATTTT. Translation: CAWVFLAGVDTQYF. The entire variable domain, with the rest obtained from reference TRBV30 and TRBJ2-3, is as follows: SQTIHQWPATLVQPVGSPLSLECTVEGTSNPNLYWYRQAAGRGLQLLFYSVGIGQISSEVPQNLSASRPQDRQFILSSKKLLLSDSGFYLCAWVFLAGVDTQYFGPGTRLTVL.

The genes are TRBV28 and TRBJ2-7; 9 bases agree with TRBD1. The CDR3 is 14 residues long. Germline CDR1 reads MDHEN; CDR2 reads SYDVKM. Trimming took 9 bases from V and 2 from J; bases not matched to a gene: 8. CDR3 DNA sequence: TGTGCCAGTTCCGATCGACAGGGGGCCTACGAGCAGTACTTC. It encodes CASSDRQGAYEQYF.

The chain couples TRBV27 to TRBJ1-1; D perhaps matches TRBD1 (5 bases). CDR1 and CDR2 (germline): MNHEY, SMNVEV (reference sequence). The CDR3 runs 14 residues. The V end lost 4 bases, the J end lost 1 base, and 10 bases lay between the germline ends. CDR3 sequence (DNA): TGTGCCAGCAGTTGGAGGGGAGGGAACACTGAAGCTTTCTTT. Protein: CASSWRGGNTEAFF.

This clone has only a few counts. V is TRBV25-1 and J is TRBJ1-2; no clear D. CDR1 MGHDK and CDR2 SYGVNS come from the germline V gene. V dropped 2 bases and J dropped 4 bases, with 17 bases sitting between them. This CDR3 region has 16 residues. Here the CDR3 DNA reads TGTGCCAGCAGTGAAGGTGGGAGAAGGGCCTCCTATGGCTACACCTTC. This codes for CASSEGGRRASYGYTF.

The J gene is TRBJ2-4, the V gene TRBV24-1; tentative D call: TRBD2 (5 bases). This CDR3 region has 14 residues. CDR1 is KGHDR, CDR2 SFDVKD, per germline. The germline V and J ends were trimmed by 4 bases and 7 bases, with 13 bases remaining between them. CDR3 DNA sequence: TGTGCCACCAGTGACTCCGGACGGGGTAACATTCAGTACTTC. It codes for CATSDSGRGNIQYF.

V is TRBV6-1 and J is TRBJ1-2; no clear D. The V end was cut by 0 bases, the J end by 4 bases, with 12 bases between. The CDR3 length is 15 residues. In germline, CDR1 is MNHNS, CDR2 SASEGT. The CDR3, as DNA: TGTGCCAGCAGTGAAGCTTGGAGGAATGGCTATGGCTACACCTTC. The encoded protein is CASSEAWRNGYGYTF.

The chain combines TRBV10-2 with TRBJ2-3; 8 bases match TRBD2. The CDR3 runs 16 residues. Germline lookup yields CDR1 WSHSY and CDR2 SAAADI. V was pared by 3 bases and J by 2 bases, with 7 bases of the junction left unmatched. DNA of the CDR3: TGCGCCAGCAGTGACTCGGCGGGGGGAGCCACAGATACGCAGTATTTT. This codes for CASSDSAGGATDTQYF.

This clone was seen a single time. This CDR3 reads CASSPGQGRETQYF. DNA for the CDR3: TGCGCCAGCAGCCCAGGACAGGGCCGAGAGACCCAGTACTTC. The chain joins TRBV5-1 to TRBJ2-5; 8 bases agree with TRBD1. The CDR3 runs 14 residues. Per germline, CDR1 SGHRS and CDR2 YFSETQ. J lost 4 bases, V lost 4 bases, and 6 bases had no gene match.